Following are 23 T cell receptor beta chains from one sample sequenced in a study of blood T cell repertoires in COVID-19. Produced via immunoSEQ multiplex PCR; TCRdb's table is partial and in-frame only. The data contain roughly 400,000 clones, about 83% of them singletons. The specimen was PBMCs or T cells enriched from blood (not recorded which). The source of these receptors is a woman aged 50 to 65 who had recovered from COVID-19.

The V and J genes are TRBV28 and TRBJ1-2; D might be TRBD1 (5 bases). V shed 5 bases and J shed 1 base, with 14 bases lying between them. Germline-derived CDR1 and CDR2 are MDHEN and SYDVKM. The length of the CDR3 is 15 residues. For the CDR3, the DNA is TGTGCCAGCAGTCGACGGACAACCTTTAACTATGGCTACACCTTC. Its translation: CASSRRTTFNYGYTF.

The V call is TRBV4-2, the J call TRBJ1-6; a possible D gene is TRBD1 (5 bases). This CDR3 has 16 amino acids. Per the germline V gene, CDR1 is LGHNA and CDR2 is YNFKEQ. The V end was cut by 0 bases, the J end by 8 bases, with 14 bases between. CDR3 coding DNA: TGTGCCAGCAGCCAAGAAGACAGAAGTTCTCATTCACCCCTCCACTTT. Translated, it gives CASSQEDRSSHSPLHF.

The CDR3 nucleotides are TGTGCCAGCAGTTTATTTAGCGGTCTTTCCTACAATGAGCAGTTCTTC. The encoded protein is CASSLFSGLSYNEQFF. J is TRBJ2-1 and V is TRBV27; D is possibly TRBD2 (6 bases). There are 16 residues in the CDR3. Germline lookup yields CDR1 MNHEY and CDR2 SMNVEV (reference sequence). V dropped 1 base and J dropped 1 base, with 11 bases sitting between them.

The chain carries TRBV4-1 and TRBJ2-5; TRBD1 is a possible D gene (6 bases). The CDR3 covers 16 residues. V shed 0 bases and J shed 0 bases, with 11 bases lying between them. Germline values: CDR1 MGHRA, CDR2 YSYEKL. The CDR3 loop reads CASSQEGHPYQETQYF. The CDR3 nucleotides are TGCGCCAGCAGCCAAGAGGGACACCCGTACCAAGAGACCCAGTACTTC.

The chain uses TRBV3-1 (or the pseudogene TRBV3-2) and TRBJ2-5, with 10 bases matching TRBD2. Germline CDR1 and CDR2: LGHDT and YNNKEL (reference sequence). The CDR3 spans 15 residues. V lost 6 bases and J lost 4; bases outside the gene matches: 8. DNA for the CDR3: TGTGCCAGCAGTGAGCGGGGGGGCCTGGGAGAGACCCAGTACTTC. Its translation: CASSERGGLGETQYF.

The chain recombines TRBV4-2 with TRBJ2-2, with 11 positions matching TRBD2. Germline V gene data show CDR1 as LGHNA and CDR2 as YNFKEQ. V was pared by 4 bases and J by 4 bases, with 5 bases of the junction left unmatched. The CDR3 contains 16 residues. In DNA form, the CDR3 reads TGTGCCAGCAGCCCCGACCTAGCGGGGGGCACCGGGGAGCTGTTTTTT. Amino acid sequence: CASSPDLAGGTGELFF.

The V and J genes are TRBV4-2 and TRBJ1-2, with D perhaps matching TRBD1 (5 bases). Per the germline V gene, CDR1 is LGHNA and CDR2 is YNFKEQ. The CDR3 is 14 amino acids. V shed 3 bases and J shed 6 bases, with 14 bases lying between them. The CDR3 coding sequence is TGTGCCAGCAGCCACCTTTTGGACACAGATGGCTACACCTTC. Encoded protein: CASSHLLDTDGYTF.

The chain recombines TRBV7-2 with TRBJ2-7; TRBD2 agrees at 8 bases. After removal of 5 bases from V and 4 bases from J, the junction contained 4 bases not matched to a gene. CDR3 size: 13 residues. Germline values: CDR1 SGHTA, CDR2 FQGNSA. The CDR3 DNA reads TGTGCCAGCAGCAGGGGACTAGTTTACGAGCAGTACTTC. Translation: CASSRGLVYEQYF.

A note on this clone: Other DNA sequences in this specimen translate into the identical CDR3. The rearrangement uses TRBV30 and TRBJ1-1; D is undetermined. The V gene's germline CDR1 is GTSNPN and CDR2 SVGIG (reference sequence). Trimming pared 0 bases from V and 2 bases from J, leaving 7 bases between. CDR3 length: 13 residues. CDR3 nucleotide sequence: TGTGCCTGGAGTGTCGGAGGAAACACTGAAGCTTTCTTT. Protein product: CAWSVGGNTEAFF.

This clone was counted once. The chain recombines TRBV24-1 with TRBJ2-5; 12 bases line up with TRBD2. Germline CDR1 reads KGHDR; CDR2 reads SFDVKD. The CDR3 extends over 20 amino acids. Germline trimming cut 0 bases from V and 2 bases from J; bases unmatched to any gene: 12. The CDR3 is CATSDLLPSGGANSQETQYF. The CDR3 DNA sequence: TGTGCCACCAGTGATTTGCTTCCTAGCGGGGGGGCGAATTCGCAAGAGACCCAGTACTTC.

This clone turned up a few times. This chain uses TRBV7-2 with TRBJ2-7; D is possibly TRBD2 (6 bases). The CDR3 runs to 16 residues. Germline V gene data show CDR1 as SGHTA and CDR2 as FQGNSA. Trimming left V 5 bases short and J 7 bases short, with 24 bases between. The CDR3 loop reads CASSPLSSGEAREQYF. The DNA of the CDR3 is TGTGCCAGCAGCCCACTCTCGTCCGGGGAGGCCCGGGAGCAGTACTTC.

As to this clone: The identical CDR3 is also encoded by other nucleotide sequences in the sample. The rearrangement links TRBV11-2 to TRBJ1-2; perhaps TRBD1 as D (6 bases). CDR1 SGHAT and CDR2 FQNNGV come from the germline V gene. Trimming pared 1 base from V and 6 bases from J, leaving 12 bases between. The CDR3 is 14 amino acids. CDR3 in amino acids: CASSLGGRGDGYTF. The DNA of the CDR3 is TGTGCCAGCAGCTTAGGGGGCAGGGGAGATGGCTACACCTTC.

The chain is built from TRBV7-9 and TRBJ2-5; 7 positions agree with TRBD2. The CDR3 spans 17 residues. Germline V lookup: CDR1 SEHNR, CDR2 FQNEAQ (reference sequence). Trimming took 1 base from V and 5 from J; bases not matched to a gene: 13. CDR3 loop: CASSLERGREGWETQYF. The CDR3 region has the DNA TGTGCCAGCAGCTTAGAGCGGGGCAGGGAAGGATGGGAGACCCAGTACTTC.

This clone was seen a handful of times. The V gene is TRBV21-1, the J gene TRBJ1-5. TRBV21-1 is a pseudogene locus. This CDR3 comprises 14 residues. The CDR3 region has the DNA TGTGCCAGCCCCAACCAGGAGGGCAATCAGCCCCAGCATTTT. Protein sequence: CASPNQEGNQPQHF.

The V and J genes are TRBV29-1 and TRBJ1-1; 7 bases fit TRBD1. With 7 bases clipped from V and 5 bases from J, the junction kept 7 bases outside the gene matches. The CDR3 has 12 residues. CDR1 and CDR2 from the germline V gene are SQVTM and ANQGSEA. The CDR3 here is CSARQGVTEAFF. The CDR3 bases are TGCAGCGCCCGACAGGGAGTAACTGAAGCTTTCTTT.

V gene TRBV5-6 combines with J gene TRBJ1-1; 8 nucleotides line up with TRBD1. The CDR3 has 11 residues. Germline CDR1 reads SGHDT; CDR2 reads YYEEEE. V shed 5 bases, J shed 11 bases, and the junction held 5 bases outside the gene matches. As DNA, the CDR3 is TGTGCCAGCAGTTACGGACAGGGCGCTTTCTTT. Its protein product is CASSYGQGAFF.

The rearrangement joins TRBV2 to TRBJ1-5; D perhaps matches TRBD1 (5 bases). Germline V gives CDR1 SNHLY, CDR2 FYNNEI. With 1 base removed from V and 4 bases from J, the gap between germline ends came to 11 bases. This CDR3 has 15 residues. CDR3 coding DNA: TGTGCCAGCAGTGAAGTAGGGGCCAGAAATCAGCCCCAGCATTTT. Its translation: CASSEVGARNQPQHF.

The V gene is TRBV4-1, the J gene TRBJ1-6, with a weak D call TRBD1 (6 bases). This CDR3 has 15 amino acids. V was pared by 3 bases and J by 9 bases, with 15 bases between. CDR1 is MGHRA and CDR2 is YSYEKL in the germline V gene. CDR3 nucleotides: TGCGCCAGCAGCCACTACCGGGACAAGATTTCACCCCTCCACTTT. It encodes CASSHYRDKISPLHF.

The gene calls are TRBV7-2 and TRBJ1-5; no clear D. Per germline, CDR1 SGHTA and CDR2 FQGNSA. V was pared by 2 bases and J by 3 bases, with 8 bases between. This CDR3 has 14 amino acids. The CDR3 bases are TGTGCCAGCAGCTTACGCAGATACAATCAGCCCCAGCATTTT. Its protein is CASSLRRYNQPQHF.

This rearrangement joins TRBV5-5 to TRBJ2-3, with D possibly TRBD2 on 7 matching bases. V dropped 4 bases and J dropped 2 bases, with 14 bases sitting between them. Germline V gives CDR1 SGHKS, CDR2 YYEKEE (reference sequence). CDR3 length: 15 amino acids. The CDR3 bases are TGTGCCAGCAGCAATGGGGGGGCCGTCACAGATACGCAGTATTTT. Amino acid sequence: CASSNGGAVTDTQYF.

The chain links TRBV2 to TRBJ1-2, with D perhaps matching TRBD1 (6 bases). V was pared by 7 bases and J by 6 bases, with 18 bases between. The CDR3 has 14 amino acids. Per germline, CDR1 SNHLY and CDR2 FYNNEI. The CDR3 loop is CASNSRGPQHGYTF. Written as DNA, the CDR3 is TGTGCCAGCAACAGCAGGGGCCCCCAGCATGGCTACACCTTC.

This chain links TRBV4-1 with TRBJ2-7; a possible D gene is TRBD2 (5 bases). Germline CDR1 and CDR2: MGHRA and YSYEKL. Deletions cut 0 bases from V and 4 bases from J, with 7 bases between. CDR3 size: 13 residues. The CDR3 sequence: CASSQDGSYEQYF. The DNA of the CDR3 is TGCGCCAGCAGCCAAGATGGGAGTTACGAGCAGTACTTC.

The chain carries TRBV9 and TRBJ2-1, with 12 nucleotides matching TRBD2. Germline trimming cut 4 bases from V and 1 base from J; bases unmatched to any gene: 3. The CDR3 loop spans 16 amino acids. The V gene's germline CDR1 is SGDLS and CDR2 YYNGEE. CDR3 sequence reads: CASSLLAGGSYNEQFF. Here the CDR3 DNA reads TGTGCCAGCAGCCTACTAGCGGGGGGTTCCTACAATGAGCAGTTCTTC.